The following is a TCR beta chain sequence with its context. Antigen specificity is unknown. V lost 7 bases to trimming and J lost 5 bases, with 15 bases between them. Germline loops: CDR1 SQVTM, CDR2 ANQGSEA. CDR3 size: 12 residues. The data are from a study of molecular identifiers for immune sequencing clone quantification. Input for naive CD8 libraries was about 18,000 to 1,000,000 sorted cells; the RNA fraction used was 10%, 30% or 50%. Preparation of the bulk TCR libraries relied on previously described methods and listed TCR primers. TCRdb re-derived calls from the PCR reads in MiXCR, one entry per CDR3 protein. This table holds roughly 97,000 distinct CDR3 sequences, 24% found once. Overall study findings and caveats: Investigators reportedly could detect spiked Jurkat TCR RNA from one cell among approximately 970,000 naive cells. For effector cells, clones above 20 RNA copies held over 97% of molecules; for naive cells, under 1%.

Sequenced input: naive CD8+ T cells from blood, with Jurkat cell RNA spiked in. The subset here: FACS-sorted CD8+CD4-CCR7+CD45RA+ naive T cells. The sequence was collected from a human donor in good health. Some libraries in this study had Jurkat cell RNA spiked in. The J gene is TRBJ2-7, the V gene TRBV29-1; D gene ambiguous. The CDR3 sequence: CSAQLAPDEQYF. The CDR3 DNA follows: TGCAGCGCTCAGTTGGCGCCGGACGAGCAGTACTTC.